One and the same sample provided the 3 T cell receptor beta chains below, sequenced in a study of molecular identifiers for immune sequencing clone quantification. TCRdb re-derived calls from the PCR reads in MiXCR, one entry per CDR3 protein. The sample shows just over 95,000 distinct CDR3 sequences, 20% to 25% of them seen only once. The sequenced sample was naive CD8+ T cells from blood, with Jurkat cell RNA spiked in. Subset of the sample: FACS-sorted CD8+CD4-CCR7+CD45RA+ naive T cells. These receptors were taken from a human donor in good health. Some libraries in this study had Jurkat cell RNA spiked in.

About this clonotype: One end of the junction does not line up with germline, which may come from a read error. The chain is built from TRBV5-1 and TRBJ2-7; either TRBD1 or TRBD2 may supply D (6 bases each). Germline CDR1 SGHRS, CDR2 YFSETQ. This CDR3 spans 16 amino acids. CDR3 sequence reads: CASSLAGSGGQAEQSF. CDR3 DNA: TGCGCCAGCAGCTTGGCTGGATCCGGGGGCCAAGCCGAGCAGTCCTTC.

The V gene is TRBV7-9, the J gene TRBJ2-7; possible D gene TRBD1, 6 bases. CDR1 is SEHNR and CDR2 is FQNEAQ in the germline V gene (reference sequence). This CDR3 contains 13 residues. Trimming pared 5 bases from V and 3 bases from J, leaving 11 bases between. The CDR3 spells CASSGGQLYEQYF. The CDR3 bases are TGTGCCAGCAGCGGAGGACAGCTCTACGAGCAGTACTTC.

This clonotype was seen at least ten times. This chain joins TRBV7-8 and TRBJ2-7, with 11 bases fitting TRBD2. There are 16 residues in the CDR3. CDR1 SGHVS and CDR2 FQNEAQ come from the germline V gene. Trimming removed 3 bases from V and 1 base from J; junction bases left unmatched: 5. The CDR3 sequence: CASSFSLAGGSYEQYF. The CDR3 DNA follows: TGTGCCAGCAGCTTCAGTCTAGCGGGGGGTTCCTACGAGCAGTACTTC.